These 9 T cell receptor beta chains were all obtained from the same sample, sequenced in a study of blood T cells in healthy people across ages. It was with a sample-barcoded 5' primer and a J-beta primer mix that a second PCR of roughly 7 to 11 cycles was run. TCRdb redid the calling of the 5' RACE reads with MiXCR, one entry per CDR3 protein. This table has 1,500,000 or so distinct CDR3 sequences, 55% to 75% appearing once. The sequenced sample consisted of blood. The receptors originated from a man in his late teens or twenties in good health.

In its sample, this clonotype was seen once. The genes are TRBV12-3 or TRBV12-4 and TRBJ1-5; D unclear. This CDR3 spans 14 amino acids. Trimming took 3 bases from V and 1 from J, leaving 7 bases between them. CDR3 nucleotide sequence: TGTGCCAGCAGTTTCTCTACCAGCAATCAGCCCCAGCATTTT. This translates into CASSFSTSNQPQHF.

This clonotype was counted only a few times. This chain uses TRBV14 with TRBJ2-7; TRBD1 is a possible D gene (6 bases). The V gene lost 0 bases and the J gene lost 2 bases, with 8 bases spanning the gap. CDR1 is SGHDN and CDR2 is FVKESK in the germline V gene. This CDR3 contains 14 residues. CDR3 sequence: CASSQEDRTYEQYF. DNA of the CDR3: TGTGCCAGCAGCCAAGAGGACAGAACCTACGAGCAGTACTTC.

The chain has TRBV4-1 and TRBJ2-2; D may be TRBD1 or TRBD2 (6 bases each). This CDR3 has 17 residues. With 2 bases removed from V and 0 bases from J, the gap between germline ends came to 13 bases. The germline CDR1 and CDR2 sequences are MGHRA and YSYEKL. The CDR3 loop reads CASSQSFGGANTGELFF. CDR3 nucleotides: TGCGCCAGCAGCCAATCGTTCGGGGGCGCGAACACCGGGGAGCTGTTTTTT.

The chain has TRBV6-1 and TRBJ2-1; 10 positions match TRBD2. This CDR3 is 17 amino acids long. V gave up 5 bases and J gave up 8 bases; unmatched junction bases: 15. CDR1 is MNHNS, CDR2 SASEGT, per germline. This CDR3 is CASSKPIPQREGDEQFF. The CDR3 DNA reads TGTGCCAGCAGTAAACCAATTCCCCAGCGGGAGGGCGATGAGCAGTTCTTC.

V usage is TRBV7-6 and J usage is TRBJ2-4, with D possibly called TRBD1 or TRBD2 (7 bases each). V was pared by 1 base and J by 13 bases, with 20 bases between. The CDR3 consists of 15 residues. Germline V CDR1 and CDR2: SGHVS, FNYEAQ. The DNA for the CDR3 is TGTGCCAGCAGCTTAGGTACAGGGGAGGGTATACAGCAGTACTTC. Translated: CASSLGTGEGIQQYF.

J is TRBJ2-5 and V is TRBV6-1; D gene unclear. The V gene's germline CDR1 is MNHNS and CDR2 SASEGT. V was trimmed by 8 bases and J by 1 base, leaving 11 bases between them. The CDR3 runs 13 residues. The CDR3 is CASGGQSQETQYF. The CDR3, as DNA: TGTGCCAGCGGTGGTCAGAGCCAAGAGACCCAGTACTTC.

V usage is TRBV12-3 or TRBV12-4 and J usage is TRBJ2-3, with TRBD2 matching over 11 bases. This CDR3 is 14 amino acids long. J gave up 3 bases and V 6 bases, and 2 bases lay outside the gene matches. As DNA, the CDR3 is TGTGCCAGCAGCACTAGCGGGAGAACAGATACGCAGTATTTT. Translated: CASSTSGRTDTQYF.

This chain joins TRBV6-5 and TRBJ1-6; D perhaps matches TRBD1 (6 bases). CDR3 length equals 15 residues. CDR1 is MNHEY, CDR2 SVGAGI, per germline. With 2 bases removed from V and 10 bases from J, the gap between germline ends came to 15 bases. The CDR3 is CASSYQGQTDSPLHF. The CDR3 DNA follows: TGTGCCAGCAGTTACCAAGGACAGACGGACTCACCCCTCCACTTT.

The rearrangement joins TRBV27 to TRBJ2-1; 7 bases map to TRBD1. The V segment lost 9 bases and the J segment 13 bases; nucleotides outside the gene matches: 12. This CDR3 has 12 residues. Germline lookup yields CDR1 MNHEY and CDR2 SMNVEV (reference sequence). The CDR3 nucleotides read TGTGCCAGTTACCTTAGGGGGCGCGGTCAGTTCTTC. It is translated as CASYLRGRGQFF.